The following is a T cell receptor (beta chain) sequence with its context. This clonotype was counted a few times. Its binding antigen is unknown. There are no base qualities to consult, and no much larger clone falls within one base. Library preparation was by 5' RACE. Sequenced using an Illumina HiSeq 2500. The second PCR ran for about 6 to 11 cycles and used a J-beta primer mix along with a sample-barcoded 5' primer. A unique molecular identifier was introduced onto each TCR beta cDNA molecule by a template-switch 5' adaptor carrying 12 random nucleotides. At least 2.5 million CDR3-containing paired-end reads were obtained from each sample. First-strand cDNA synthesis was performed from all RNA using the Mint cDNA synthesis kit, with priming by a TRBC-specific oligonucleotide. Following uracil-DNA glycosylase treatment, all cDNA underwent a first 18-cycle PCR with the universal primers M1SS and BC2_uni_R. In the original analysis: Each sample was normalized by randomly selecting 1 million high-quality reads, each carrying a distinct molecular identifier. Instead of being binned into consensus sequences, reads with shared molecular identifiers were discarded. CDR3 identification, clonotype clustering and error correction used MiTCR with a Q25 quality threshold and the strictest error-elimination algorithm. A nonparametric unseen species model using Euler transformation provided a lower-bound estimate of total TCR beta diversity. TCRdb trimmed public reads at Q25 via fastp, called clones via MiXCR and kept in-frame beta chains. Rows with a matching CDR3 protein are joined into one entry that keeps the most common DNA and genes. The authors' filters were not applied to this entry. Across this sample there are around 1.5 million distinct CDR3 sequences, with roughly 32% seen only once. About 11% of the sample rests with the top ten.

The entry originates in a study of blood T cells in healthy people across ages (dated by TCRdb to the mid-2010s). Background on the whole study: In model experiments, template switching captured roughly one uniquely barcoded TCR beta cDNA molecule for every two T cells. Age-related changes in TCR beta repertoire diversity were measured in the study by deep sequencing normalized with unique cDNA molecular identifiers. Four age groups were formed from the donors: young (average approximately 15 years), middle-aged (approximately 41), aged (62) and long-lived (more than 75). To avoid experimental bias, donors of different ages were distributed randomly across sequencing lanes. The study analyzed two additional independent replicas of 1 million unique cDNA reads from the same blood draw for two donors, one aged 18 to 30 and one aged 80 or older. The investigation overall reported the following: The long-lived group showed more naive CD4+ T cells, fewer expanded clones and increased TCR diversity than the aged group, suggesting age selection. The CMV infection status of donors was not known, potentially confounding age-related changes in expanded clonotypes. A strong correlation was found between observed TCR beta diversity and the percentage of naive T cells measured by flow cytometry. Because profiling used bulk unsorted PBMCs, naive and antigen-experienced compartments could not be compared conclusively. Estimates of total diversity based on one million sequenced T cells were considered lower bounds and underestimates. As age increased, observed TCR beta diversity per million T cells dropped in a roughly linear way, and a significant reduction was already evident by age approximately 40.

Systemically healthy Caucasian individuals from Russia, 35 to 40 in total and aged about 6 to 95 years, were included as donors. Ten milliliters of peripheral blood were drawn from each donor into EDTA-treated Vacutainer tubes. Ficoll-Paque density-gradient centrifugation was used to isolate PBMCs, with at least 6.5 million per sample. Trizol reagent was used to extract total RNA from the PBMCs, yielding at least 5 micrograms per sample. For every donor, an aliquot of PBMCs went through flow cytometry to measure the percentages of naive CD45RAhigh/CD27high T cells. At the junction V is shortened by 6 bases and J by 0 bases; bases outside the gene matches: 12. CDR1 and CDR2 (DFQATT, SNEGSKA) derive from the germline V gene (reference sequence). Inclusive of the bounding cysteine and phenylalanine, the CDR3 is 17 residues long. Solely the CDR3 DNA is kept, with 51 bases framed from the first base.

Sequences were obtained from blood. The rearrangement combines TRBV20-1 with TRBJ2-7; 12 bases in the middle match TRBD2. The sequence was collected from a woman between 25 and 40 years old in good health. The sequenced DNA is TGCAGTGCAACACCGGGACTAGCGGGTGATAGCTCCTACGAGCAGTACTTC. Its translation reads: CSATPGLAGDSSYEQYF.